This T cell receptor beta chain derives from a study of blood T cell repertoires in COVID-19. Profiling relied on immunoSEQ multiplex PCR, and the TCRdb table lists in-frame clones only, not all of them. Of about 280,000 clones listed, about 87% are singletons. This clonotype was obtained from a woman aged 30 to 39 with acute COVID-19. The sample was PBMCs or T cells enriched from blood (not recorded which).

DNA of the CDR3: TGCAGTGCTAGACAGATGGTTGAGCAGTTCTTC. It codes for CSARQMVEQFF. The V call is TRBV20-1, the J call TRBJ2-1; D ambiguous. Germline V gene sequence: CDR1 DFQATT, CDR2 SNEGSKA (reference sequence). The V gene lost 2 bases and the J gene lost 9 bases, with 8 bases spanning the gap. The length of the CDR3 is 11 residues.